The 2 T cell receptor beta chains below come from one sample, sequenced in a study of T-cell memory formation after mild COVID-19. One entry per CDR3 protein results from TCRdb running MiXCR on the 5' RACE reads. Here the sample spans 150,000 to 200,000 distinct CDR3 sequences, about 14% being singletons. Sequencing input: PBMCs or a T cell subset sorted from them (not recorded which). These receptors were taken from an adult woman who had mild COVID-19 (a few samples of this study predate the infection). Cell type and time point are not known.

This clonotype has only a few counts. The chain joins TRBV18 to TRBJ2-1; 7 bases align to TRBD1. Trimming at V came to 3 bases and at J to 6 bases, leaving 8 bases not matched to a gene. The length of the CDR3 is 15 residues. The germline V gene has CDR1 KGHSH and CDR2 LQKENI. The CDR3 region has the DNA TGTGCCAGCTCACCTTGGGACAGTATCGGCAATGAGCAGTTCTTC. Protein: CASSPWDSIGNEQFF.

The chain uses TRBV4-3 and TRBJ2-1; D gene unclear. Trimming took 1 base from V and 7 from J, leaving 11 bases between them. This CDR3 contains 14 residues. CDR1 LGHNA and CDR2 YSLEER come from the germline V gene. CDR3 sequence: CASSQVNSQNEQFF. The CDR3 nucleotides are TGCGCCAGCAGCCAAGTGAACTCCCAGAATGAGCAGTTCTTC.